Presented here are 21 T cell receptor beta chains from one specimen sequenced in a study of T-cell memory formation after mild COVID-19. Via MiXCR, TCRdb re-called the 5' RACE reads, giving one row per CDR3 protein. This repertoire shows 400,000 or so distinct CDR3 sequences, around 18% found once; its top ten account for approximately 8.4%. Sequencing was carried out using PBMCs or a T cell subset sorted from them (not recorded which). Receptors were obtained from an adult woman who had mild COVID-19 (a few samples of this study predate the infection). Cell type and time point are not known.

Here the CDR3 DNA reads TGCGCCAGCAGCTCGACAGTCTCTGAAGCTTTCTTT. Protein sequence: CASSSTVSEAFF. The chain is built from TRBV5-1 and TRBJ1-1; maybe TRBD1 (5 bases). This CDR3 has 12 amino acids. Trimming removed 3 bases from V and 6 bases from J, with 9 bases in between. CDR1 and CDR2 (germline): SGHRS, YFSETQ.

V and J are TRBV5-1 and TRBJ2-7; weak D call: TRBD2 (6 bases). The CDR3 is 16 amino acids. The V gene lost 4 bases and the J gene lost 2 bases, with 19 bases spanning the gap. The germline CDR1 and CDR2 sequences are SGHRS and YFSETQ. The CDR3 region is CASSTGAGTAAYEQYF. The CDR3 DNA reads as TGCGCCAGCAGCACCGGAGCCGGGACTGCCGCCTACGAGCAGTACTTC.

The rearrangement joins TRBV24-1 to TRBJ2-2, with D perhaps matching TRBD1 (6 bases). The germline V gene encodes CDR1 KGHDR and CDR2 SFDVKD. The V gene lost 5 bases and the J gene lost 1 base, with 10 bases spanning the gap. CDR3 size: 15 residues. CDR3 nucleotide sequence: TGTGCCACCAGTGTGGGCAGGGGGAACACCGGGGAGCTGTTTTTT. Translating it yields CATSVGRGNTGELFF.

The chain links TRBV12-3 or TRBV12-4 to TRBJ2-1; tentatively, D is TRBD2 (5 bases). Deletions cut 3 bases from V and 2 bases from J, with 11 bases between. The CDR3 extends over 15 amino acids. CDR3 nucleotides: TGTGCCAGCAGTTTCTGGAGAGGGACCTACAATGAGCAGTTCTTC. Translating it yields CASSFWRGTYNEQFF.

The V gene is TRBV7-6, the J gene TRBJ2-5; D unresolved. The CDR3 has 15 residues. CDR1 is SGHVS, CDR2 FNYEAQ, per germline. The germline V and J ends were trimmed by 0 bases and 1 base, with 9 bases remaining between them. The CDR3 DNA reads as TGTGCCAGCAGCTTAGCGTATAGGTCCCAAGAGACCCAGTACTTC. Amino acids: CASSLAYRSQETQYF.

The chain recombines TRBV5-1 with TRBJ2-7; 7 bases are a match to TRBD1. The CDR3 covers 14 residues. From germline, CDR1 is SGHRS and CDR2 YFSETQ. V shed 4 bases, J shed 5 bases, and the junction held 9 bases outside the gene matches. The CDR3 protein is CASSPQTGSDEQYF. In DNA form, the CDR3 reads TGCGCCAGCAGCCCGCAGACAGGGTCGGACGAGCAGTACTTC.

A few counts support this clonotype. The V call is TRBV9, the J call TRBJ2-7; no clear D. V was pared by 3 bases and J by 4 bases, with 14 bases between. Looked up from germline, CDR1 is SGDLS and CDR2 is YYNGEE. The CDR3 has 14 amino acids. The CDR3 reads CASSAAPFGYEQYF. The CDR3 DNA reads TGTGCCAGCAGCGCGGCCCCTTTTGGGTACGAGCAGTACTTC.

The chain carries TRBV4-1 and TRBJ1-1; D remains unclear. Germline CDR1 reads MGHRA; CDR2 reads YSYEKL. V was pared by 6 bases and J by 4 bases, with 21 bases between. This CDR3 has 16 amino acids. CDR3 sequence: CASRQLPGWTATEAFF. The CDR3 nucleotides are TGCGCCAGCAGACAATTACCGGGGTGGACCGCCACTGAAGCTTTCTTT.

This clonotype was found a few times. The rearrangement joins TRBV20-1 to TRBJ2-1; TRBD1 matches at 7 bases. In germline, CDR1 is DFQATT, CDR2 SNEGSKA (reference sequence). Losses at the gene ends were 5 bases for V and 7 bases for J; bases not matched to a gene: 11. The CDR3 extends over 14 amino acids. CDR3 amino acids: CSAARGRALNEQFF. The CDR3 DNA reads TGCAGTGCTGCGAGGGGGCGGGCTTTGAATGAGCAGTTCTTC.

In this sample, this clonotype turned up a few times. The chain combines TRBV4-1 with TRBJ2-3; D gene ambiguous. Between the trimmed V and J ends, which lost 5 bases and 2 bases, there was a span of 8 bases. This CDR3 has 13 amino acids. Germline V gene sequence: CDR1 MGHRA, CDR2 YSYEKL. CDR3 protein: CASSLQNTDTQYF. DNA of the CDR3: TGCGCCAGCAGCTTACAAAACACAGATACGCAGTATTTT.

The chain carries TRBV9 and TRBJ2-4, with TRBD1 matching 9 bases. The CDR3 is made up of 15 amino acids. The V and J ends lost 4 bases and 2 bases, in that order; junction bases with no gene match: 4. Germline V CDR1 and CDR2: SGDLS, YYNGEE. CDR3 nucleotide sequence: TGTGCCAGCAGCTCCGGACAGGGGACCAAAAACATTCAGTACTTC. It specifies CASSSGQGTKNIQYF.

This chain uses TRBV7-9 with TRBJ2-7, with TRBD2 matching 7 bases. CDR1 is SEHNR, CDR2 FQNEAQ, per germline (reference sequence). V was pared by 0 bases and J by 1 base, with 3 bases of the junction left unmatched. There are 15 residues in the CDR3. The CDR3 DNA sequence: TGTGCCAGCAGCTTAGCGCGGGGGTCTTCCTACGAGCAGTACTTC. Residues: CASSLARGSSYEQYF. Supplemented by reference TRBV7-9 and TRBJ2-7, the full variable domain reads DTGVSQNPRHKITKRGQNVTFRCDPISEHNRLYWYRQTLGQGPEFLTYFQNEAQLEKSRLLSDRFSAERPKGSFSTLEIQRTEQGDSAMYLCASSLARGSSYEQYFGPGTRLTVT.

In its sample, this clonotype was seen once. The chain couples TRBV12-3 or TRBV12-4 to TRBJ2-1; maybe TRBD2 (6 bases). CDR3 length equals 19 residues. Trimming took off 0 bases at V and 4 bases at J, with 22 bases between the two ends. The CDR3 loop reads CASSLARGMASTRYNEQFF. CDR3 nucleotide sequence: TGTGCCAGCAGTTTAGCGCGGGGCATGGCTAGCACCCGTTACAATGAGCAGTTCTTC.

This clonotype was seen ten or more times. CDR3: CASSLSTDYGYTF. The CDR3 nucleotides are TGTGCCAGCAGCTTATCGACAGACTATGGCTACACCTTC. The chain recombines TRBV7-9 with TRBJ1-2; maybe TRBD1 (5 bases). This CDR3 has 13 amino acids. The germline gives CDR1 SEHNR, CDR2 FQNEAQ (reference sequence). Trimming stripped 2 bases from V and 3 bases from J, with 7 bases between.

The sample holds a few counts of this clonotype. The chain joins TRBV11-3 to TRBJ2-3, with 12 bases lining up with TRBD2. The junction had 7 bases not matched to a gene; V was cut back by 4 bases and J by 2 bases. CDR3 length equals 17 residues. CDR1 and CDR2 (germline): SGHNT, YENEEA. The CDR3 DNA follows: TGTGCCAGCAGCTATGGACTAGCGGGATCTTTCACAGATACGCAGTATTTT. Translated: CASSYGLAGSFTDTQYF.

This clonotype was observed many times. The chain combines TRBV4-3 with TRBJ2-1, with 10 bases aligning to TRBD2. CDR3 length: 15 residues. The V segment lost 4 bases and the J segment 4 bases; nucleotides outside the gene matches: 4. Germline V gene data show CDR1 as LGHNA and CDR2 as YSLEER. CDR3 DNA: TGCGCCAGCAGCCCGGGACTAGCGACATACAATGAGCAGTTCTTC. Translated: CASSPGLATYNEQFF.

This clonotype was counted a few times. This CDR3 reads CASSEMKRGGYTF. CDR3 bases: TGTGCCAGCAGTGAGATGAAACGCGGGGGCTACACCTTC. The genes are TRBV2 and TRBJ1-2; D call uncertain. Trimming pared 3 bases from V and 8 bases from J, leaving 13 bases between. The germline V gene has CDR1 SNHLY and CDR2 FYNNEI. The CDR3 has 13 residues.

This clonotype appeared a few times. The V gene is TRBV6-1, the J gene TRBJ2-7; TRBD1 agrees at 7 bases. The CDR3 totals 14 residues. Trimming cost V 6 bases and J 1 base; bases outside gene matches: 6. The germline V gene has CDR1 MNHNS and CDR2 SASEGT. The CDR3 is CASRGQEQSYEQYF. The DNA for the CDR3 is TGTGCCAGCAGAGGACAGGAACAATCCTACGAGCAGTACTTC.

This clonotype has more than one count but fewer than ten. The chain has TRBV20-1 and TRBJ2-4; 9 bases are shared with TRBD2. Germline lookup yields CDR1 DFQATT and CDR2 SNEGSKA (reference sequence). CDR3 length: 17 residues. V was clipped by 1 base and J by 0 bases; unmatched bases: 7. The CDR3 DNA reads as TGCAGTGCTAGAGTACTAGCGGGTCTCGGAGCCAAAAACATTCAGTACTTC. Its protein is CSARVLAGLGAKNIQYF.

This clonotype was counted ten times or more. The DNA of the CDR3 is TGCAGTGCTAGTGGGCCGGGCCAACGGGAAGAGCAGTACTTC. Its translation is CSASGPGQREEQYF. The chain combines TRBV20-1 with TRBJ2-7; tentative D call: TRBD2 (5 bases). Trimming stripped 3 bases from V and 7 bases from J, with 19 bases between. This CDR3 region has 14 residues. Germline CDR1 reads DFQATT; CDR2 reads SNEGSKA (reference sequence).

The chain carries TRBV9 and TRBJ2-3, with TRBD2 matching 8 bases. V shed 3 bases and J 2 bases; nucleotides not matched to a gene: 11. The CDR3 length is 17 residues. Germline CDR1 SGDLS, CDR2 YYNGEE. The chain's CDR3 is CASSGSRREVDTDTQYF. Written as DNA, the CDR3 is TGTGCCAGCAGCGGGAGTCGGCGGGAGGTAGACACAGATACGCAGTATTTT.